These 22 T cell receptor beta chains were sequenced from one sample in a study of OX40 agonist ivuxolimab in advanced cancers. The library came from the immunoSEQ multiplex PCR assay. Sourced from immuneACCESS, this table was stored by TCRdb with only in-frame sequences that have V and J called. A share of the clones is absent; for the studies checked, an unresolved V gene accounts for under half, and the remainder has no known explanation. Counted in this sample were about 70,000 clones; about 90% of them appeared once. About 8.3% of the sample is held by the ten biggest clonotypes. The specimen was CD4+ or CD8+ T cells sorted from blood, collected in a trial of the OX40 agonist ivuxolimab. The receptors originated from an adult with an advanced solid tumor such as melanoma, head and neck, liver or kidney cancer.

The chain employs TRBV9 and TRBJ2-7, with 9 bases aligning to TRBD1. The length of the CDR3 is 16 residues. Germline trimming cut 2 bases from V and 5 bases from J; bases unmatched to any gene: 11. Germline V lookup: CDR1 SGDLS, CDR2 YYNGEE. CDR3 DNA: TGTGCCAGCAGCGTCTCGGGACAGGGTTTTTCCCACGAGCAGTACTTC. Encoded protein: CASSVSGQGFSHEQYF.

The chain joins TRBV4-2 to TRBJ1-6; 7 bases match TRBD1. This CDR3 has 16 amino acids. CDR1 and CDR2 from the germline V gene are LGHNA and YNFKEQ. Unmatched junction bases numbered 5, after V lost 2 bases and J lost 4 bases. In nucleotides, the CDR3 is TGTGCCAGCAGCCAACCGAGACAGGGATATAATTCACCCCTCCACTTT. It is translated as CASSQPRQGYNSPLHF.

The chain has TRBV27 and TRBJ2-2, with a tentative D call TRBD1 (5 bases). Germline CDR1 reads MNHEY; CDR2 reads SMNVEV (reference sequence). This CDR3 has 15 amino acids. The V end lost 5 bases, the J end lost 7 bases, and 17 bases lay between the germline ends. The DNA of the CDR3 is TGTGCCAGCAGTCCCCATGCAGGGAATGGCGGGGAGCTGTTTTTT. Protein product: CASSPHAGNGGELFF.

On this clone itself: One end of the junction fails to match germline, which may point to a read error. The genes are TRBV7-7 and TRBJ2-1; 12 nucleotides match TRBD2. Germline V gene lookup returns CDR1 SSHAT and CDR2 FNYEAQ (reference sequence). The CDR3 is 15 amino acids. The CDR3 spells CASSWTSGAGNEQFF. Here the CDR3 DNA reads TGTGCTAGCAGCTGGACTAGCGGGGCAGGCAATGAGCAGTTCTTC.

This rearrangement joins TRBV4-3 to TRBJ1-5; tentatively, D is TRBD1 (6 bases). The V and J ends lost 4 bases and 4 bases respectively, with 14 bases between them. Germline CDR1 reads LGHNA; CDR2 reads YSLEER. The CDR3 runs 15 residues. Written as DNA, the CDR3 is TGCGCCAGCAGCCCGGACAGAGCTTCGAATCAGCCCCAGCATTTT. It codes for CASSPDRASNQPQHF.

This clone was counted once. This chain connects TRBV5-4 to TRBJ1-6, with D uncertain. The CDR3 has 14 amino acids. Between the trimmed V and J ends, which lost 3 bases and 8 bases, there was a span of 12 bases. Germline CDR1 is SGHNT and CDR2 is YYREEE (reference sequence). The CDR3: CASSSPTGDSPLHF. The CDR3 nucleotides read TGTGCCAGCAGCTCTCCGACTGGGGATTCACCCCTCCACTTT.

CDR3 residues: CSVGGGAYEQYF. CDR3 bases: TGCAGCGTTGGAGGGGGAGCCTACGAGCAGTACTTC. V gene TRBV29-1 combines with J gene TRBJ2-7, with a weak D call TRBD1 (6 bases). CDR3 length: 12 amino acids. V was shortened by 4 bases and J by 2 bases, with 9 bases between the two germline ends. The germline V gene encodes CDR1 SQVTM and CDR2 ANQGSEA.

The CDR3 DNA sequence: TGTGCCAGTACCACAGACAGGGGGCGCTTATATGGCTACACCTTC. Amino acids: CASTTDRGRLYGYTF. V usage is TRBV19 and J usage is TRBJ1-2; 10 nucleotides align to TRBD1. Germline CDR1 LNHDA, CDR2 SQIVND (reference sequence). The CDR3 totals 15 residues. Trimming removed 7 bases from V and 5 bases from J; junction bases left unmatched: 10.

On this clone: Other nucleotide sequences in the sample specify the same CDR3. The CDR3 spells CASSYSTGNEQFF. CDR3 DNA sequence: TGTGCCAGCAGTTACTCGACAGGGAATGAGCAGTTCTTC. This rearrangement joins TRBV6-5 to TRBJ2-1; 7 bases align to TRBD1. Germline lookup yields CDR1 MNHEY and CDR2 SVGAGI. The CDR3 consists of 13 residues. The V gene end was trimmed by 0 bases and the J gene end by 7 bases; junction bases not matched to a gene: 0.

J is TRBJ2-7 and V is TRBV15, with D maybe TRBD2 (6 bases). This CDR3 spans 14 amino acids. Trimming cost V 7 bases and J 4 bases, with 17 bases left between them. Per germline, CDR1 LNHNV and CDR2 YYDKDF (reference sequence). CDR3 nucleotide sequence: TGTGCCACCACACCGGGACTTGATTCGTACGAGCAGTACTTC. Translating gives CATTPGLDSYEQYF.

This chain joins TRBV6-5 and TRBJ2-2, with unresolved D. CDR1 and CDR2 (germline): MNHEY, SVGAGI. V lost 6 bases and J lost 6, with 11 bases in between. The CDR3 consists of 13 residues. CDR3 coding DNA: TGTGCCAGCAGCTCCATGAGGTCCGGGGAGCTGTTTTTT. This gives the protein CASSSMRSGELFF.

The V call is TRBV7-8, the J call TRBJ1-1; TRBD1 aligns across 7 bases. Trimming took 3 bases from V and 1 from J; bases not matched to a gene: 8. The CDR3 runs 16 residues. Germline values: CDR1 SGHVS, CDR2 FQNEAQ. Here the CDR3 DNA reads TGTGCCAGCAGCTTCCCGGGACAGCAAAAGAACACTGAAGCTTTCTTT. Encoded protein: CASSFPGQQKNTEAFF.

This chain joins TRBV7-9 and TRBJ1-5; D is undetermined. The CDR3 covers 12 residues. Germline CDR1 and CDR2: SEHNR and FQNEAQ (reference sequence). V was pared by 5 bases and J by 9 bases, with 11 bases between. The CDR3 sequence is CASSLGFGPQHF. CDR3 sequence (DNA): TGTGCCAGCAGCCTGGGGTTCGGGCCCCAGCATTTT.

CDR3 amino acids: CATSGGEQETQYF. The CDR3 DNA reads TGTGCCACCAGCGGGGGGGAACAAGAGACCCAGTACTTC. The V call is TRBV15, the J call TRBJ2-5; 7 nucleotides line up with TRBD2. Germline values: CDR1 LNHNV, CDR2 YYDKDF (reference sequence). V was pared by 5 bases and J by 2 bases, with 2 bases of the junction left unmatched. The CDR3 runs 13 residues.

The chain has TRBV6-1 and TRBJ2-1, with TRBD1 matching over 9 bases. Germline assignment: CDR1 MNHNS and CDR2 SASEGT. The CDR3 loop spans 14 amino acids. V was pared by 7 bases and J by 6 bases, with 7 bases of the junction left unmatched. Written as DNA, the CDR3 is TGTGCCAGCACCATCCTGGACAGGGGCAATGAGCAGTTCTTC. It is translated as CASTILDRGNEQFF.

The rearrangement joins TRBV4-3 to TRBJ1-1; weak D call: TRBD1 (5 bases). This CDR3 region has 16 residues. The germline gives CDR1 LGHNA, CDR2 YSLEER. V lost 1 base and J 1 base, leaving 13 bases between the germline ends. CDR3 nucleotides: TGCGCCAGCAGCCAAGTTTGGGGCGGGGAGAACACTGAAGCTTTCTTT. Translation gives CASSQVWGGENTEAFF.

The rearrangement joins TRBV4-2 to TRBJ2-5; maybe TRBD1 (6 bases). Gene TRBJ2-7 matches the end of the DNA better, so the J call may be wrong. The length of the CDR3 is 15 residues. The V gene's germline CDR1 is LGHNA and CDR2 YNFKEQ. The CDR3 reads CASSQAPGVNREQYF. The CDR3 DNA follows: TGTGCCAGCAGCCAAGCTCCAGGGGTAAATCGCGAGCAGTACTTC.

CDR3 residues: CASGPGGSYEQYF. CDR3 DNA: TGTGCCAGCGGACCAGGGGGGTCCTACGAGCAGTACTTC. V and J are TRBV27 and TRBJ2-7, with a tentative D call TRBD1 (7 bases). V shed 8 bases and J shed 1 base, with 12 bases lying between them. Germline-derived CDR1 and CDR2 are MNHEY and SMNVEV (reference sequence). The CDR3 is made up of 13 amino acids.

The V gene is TRBV12-5, the J gene TRBJ2-7, with D perhaps TRBD1 or TRBD2 (6 bases each). CDR1 LGHNT and CDR2 FRNRAP come from the germline V gene. V lost 6 bases, J lost 8 bases, and 20 bases lay in between. This CDR3 has 14 residues. Here the CDR3 reads CASGRPEEGGKQYF. The CDR3 DNA reads TGTGCTAGTGGGCGGCCTGAGGAGGGGGGAAAGCAGTACTTC.

The rearrangement uses TRBV29-1 and TRBJ1-2, with D tentatively TRBD1 (5 bases). The CDR3 length is 12 residues. Germline CDR1 reads SQVTM; CDR2 reads ANQGSEA. Deletions cut 4 bases from V and 4 bases from J, with 10 bases between. CDR3 coding DNA: TGCAGCGTTGTCGACAGAGGCTATGGCTACACCTTC. Protein product: CSVVDRGYGYTF.

The chain links TRBV2 to TRBJ1-6; no firm D call. This CDR3 spans 17 amino acids. Trimming took off 2 bases at V and 0 bases at J, with 11 bases between the two ends. Germline V gene lookup returns CDR1 SNHLY and CDR2 FYNNEI. As DNA, the CDR3 is TGTGCCAGCAGTGAAAGCGCGACGAGCTCCTATAATTCACCCCTCCACTTT. This translates into CASSESATSSYNSPLHF.

The rearrangement links TRBV11-2 to TRBJ2-5; 9 bases line up with TRBD2. V was pared by 5 bases and J by 2 bases, with 12 bases of the junction left unmatched. The germline gives CDR1 SGHAT, CDR2 FQNNGV. There are 17 residues in the CDR3. The CDR3 here is CASSRLAEMQEQETQYF. As DNA, the CDR3 is TGTGCCAGCAGCCGACTAGCGGAAATGCAAGAGCAAGAGACCCAGTACTTC.